The TCR beta chain described here comes from a study of tumor-infiltrating lymphocytes in primary liver carcinoma. Broader study findings: Between tumor regions, pairs overlapped more than tumor-adjacent and tumor-blood pairs did.

RNA and DNA were co-extracted from about 19-30 mg of unsorted bulk tissue. Every patient in the cohort had a primary liver carcinoma. That carcinoma was treated by surgical resection. The germline V gene has CDR1 LGHNA and CDR2 YSLEER. The CDR3 is 14 amino acids. With respect to this clonotype: Its antigen is not identified. A junction end diverges from the germline sequence, so it may reflect a read error.

Total RNA (approximately 500 ng) served as template for TCR beta cDNA synthesis primed by a constant-region primer. For TCR beta, libraries were produced by three nested multiplex PCR rounds using slightly modified ARM-PCR. With TRBV1-TRBV30 forward primers and a C-beta reverse primer, the first two PCR rounds were run for approximately 10 cycles each. TCRdb analysed the multiplex PCR reads with MiXCR anew, one entry per CDR3 protein. The sample lists about 210,000 distinct CDR3 sequences; around 85% were seen once. The sequencing sample was made of tumor tissue from primary liver carcinoma. The V gene is TRBV4-3, the J gene TRBJ2-7, with TRBD2 as a possible D gene (6 bases). This receptor was taken from a man in his forties with primary liver carcinoma and hepatitis B virus infection. The CDR3 loop reads CVSSRSGGSYEQYF. CDR3 nucleotide sequence: TGCGTCAGCAGCCGAAGTGGGGGGTCATACGAGCAGTACTTC.